This T cell receptor (beta chain) derives from a study of blood T cell repertoires in COVID-19. Across the whole study: PBMCs, B-cell-depleted T cells, or T cells provided the cDNA or gDNA that made up the material.

Only in-frame clones appear in the TCRdb table, and some are missing; sequencing was by immunoSEQ multiplex PCR. Among about 160,000 clones listed, 90% to 95% were seen once. This clone was observed a handful of times. The CDR3 sequence is 14 residues long. V shed 3 bases and J shed 4 bases, with 9 bases lying between them. The germline V gene has CDR1 SGHTA and CDR2 FQGTGA. The chain employs TRBV7-3 and TRBJ2-2; D perhaps matches TRBD2 (5 bases). Sequencing used peripheral blood. This TCR was sampled from a man aged 50-60 years with acute or convalescent COVID-19. The CDR3 region is CASSFGILTGELFF. The CDR3 DNA sequence: TGTGCCAGCAGCTTCGGGATTCTCACCGGGGAGCTGTTTTTT.